This T cell receptor beta chain was recorded in a study of T cell changes during pregnancy in multiple sclerosis. This CDR3 comprises 14 residues. The V gene lost 3 bases and the J gene lost 4 bases, with 11 bases spanning the gap. The germline V gene has CDR1 MDHEN and CDR2 SYDVKM. TCRdb keeps only in-frame clones here, not all; method: immunoSEQ multiplex PCR. The profile shows about 94,000 clones, around 94% of them singletons. The V and J genes are TRBV28 and TRBJ2-3, with D tentatively TRBD1 (6 bases). This TCR was recovered from a female donor with multiple sclerosis, enrolled in a pregnancy study. The sequenced sample was peripheral blood, obtained in the third trimester of pregnancy. The CDR3 here is CASSFRGASDTQYF. In DNA, the CDR3 is TGTGCCAGCAGTTTCAGGGGCGCATCAGATACGCAGTATTTT.